The sequence of this T cell receptor (beta chain) was determined in a study of T cell repertoires in cytomegalovirus infection (dated by TCRdb to between 2018 and 2021). About the investigation overall: The HLA type of each donor mattered for the analysis, because public TCR beta signatures pointed to carriage of CMV infection along with the matching HLA type. Broad study findings and their caveats: In the ex vivo response, HLA-C-restricted CMV-specific TCR beta clonotypes were dominant, and in two of eight donors the single most frequent clonotype came from this HLA-C-restricted group. In both this cohort and an independent cohort of 352 donors, the cumulative frequency of public TCR beta family members distinguished carriers of CMV infection plus the relevant HLA type.

The CDR1 and CDR2 encoded by the germline V gene (reference sequence) are MNHEY and SMNVEV. V and J are trimmed by 7 bases and 4 bases, and the gene matches miss 9 bases of the junction. The CDR3 sequence holds 15 residues, the cysteine and phenylalanine included. The read is trimmed to its CDR3 DNA, 45 bases read in frame from base 1. Sequencing relied on an Illumina HiSeq 1500. TCRdb applied fastp at Q25 and MiXCR to the public reads, then kept only in-frame beta chains. When rows share a CDR3 protein, they turn into one entry using the most common DNA and genes. This sample gives around 530,000 distinct CDR3 sequences in total; 16% of them show up just once. Of the sample, more than 20% falls within the top ten clones. With respect to this clonotype: Its antigen is currently not known. No base quality information exists; no much larger clone differs at one position.

The sequenced sample consisted of CD8+ T cells from PBMCs. The TCR comes from a human donor in good health (CMV status not recorded). Some clones in this sample may be carry-over from other donors' samples. The V and J genes are TRBV27 and TRBJ2-3; 9 nucleotides in the junction match TRBD1. The DNA reads TGTGCCAGCATGCCGGGACAGGGAAAAGCAGATACGCAGTATTTT. The translation is CASMPGQGKADTQYF.